Following are 29 T cell receptor gamma chains from one sample sequenced in a study of gamma-delta T cells after stem cell transplantation. TCRdb ran CATT on the RT-PCR reads. The sample lists a few thousand gamma-chain clones; under 5% were seen once. The sample comprised gamma-delta T cells. All receptors derive from a human donor. It is not recorded whose cells these are; they may come from a transplant donor.

The V and J genes are TRGV9 and TRGJP. V was clipped by 4 bases and J by 9 bases; unmatched bases: 3. Germline CDR1 and CDR2: GITISATS and ISYDGTV (reference sequence). The CDR3 runs to 14 residues. The CDR3 DNA sequence: TGTGCCTTGTGGGAAGGGTTGGGCAAAAAAATCAAGGTATTT. Residues: CALWEGLGKKIKVF.

Only a few counts were recorded for this clone. The V call is TRGV9, the J call TRGJP. Trimming took 0 bases from V and 12 from J; bases not matched to a gene: 8. CDR3 size: 16 residues. CDR1 is GITISATS and CDR2 is ISYDGTV in the germline V gene (reference sequence). As DNA, the CDR3 is TGTGCCTTGTGGGAGGTGCGGGGACGGGGCAAAAAAATCAAGGTATTT. It codes for CALWEVRGRGKKIKVF.

This clone ranks as medium-sized. The chain joins TRGV9 to TRGJP1. With V trimmed by 2 bases and J by 0 bases, 3 bases remained unmatched. Germline V gene data show CDR1 as GITISATS and CDR2 as ISYDGTV (reference sequence). The CDR3 loop spans 15 amino acids. For the CDR3, the DNA is TGTGCCTTGTGGGAGGCTAATACCACTGGTTGGTTCAAGATATTT. This translates into CALWEANTTGWFKIF.

This clone was found a few times. TCRdb pairs this DNA with a much larger clone's protein that differs at residue 10, likely a read error; the protein shown was translated from the DNA. This sequence joins TRGV4 and TRGJ1 or TRGJ2. Per germline, CDR1 EGSTGY and CDR2 YDSYTSSV. The CDR3 is 14 residues long. CDR3 amino acids: CATWDGGYYHKKLF. CDR3 DNA sequence: TGTGCCACCTGGGATGGGGGATATTATCATAAGAAACTCTTT.

This clone was picked up a small number of times. A much more abundant neighbour one base away suggests this may be a read error. The sample contains more than one DNA sequence encoding this CDR3. V and J are TRGV9 and TRGJ1 or TRGJ2. This CDR3 spans 11 amino acids. Germline loops: CDR1 GITISATS, CDR2 ISYDGTV (reference sequence). With 2 bases clipped from V and 10 bases from J, the junction kept 5 bases outside the gene matches. The CDR3 is CALWEARKKLF. The CDR3 nucleotides read TGTGCCTTGTGGGAGGCGCGGAAGAAACTCTTT.

V gene TRGV3 combines with J gene TRGJ1 or TRGJ2. The length of the CDR3 is 12 residues. Per germline, CDR1 VTNTFY and CDR2 YDVSTARD (reference sequence). V was pared by 0 bases and J by 10 bases, with 6 bases of the junction left unmatched. The CDR3 sequence is CATWDRRSKKLF. CDR3 in DNA: TGTGCCACCTGGGACAGGCGGTCAAAGAAACTCTTT.

This clone was detected a few times. The chain joins TRGV9 to TRGJP. The germline V gene has CDR1 GITISATS and CDR2 ISYDGTV (reference sequence). V lost 9 bases, J lost 12 bases, and 14 bases stayed unmatched. This CDR3 is built from 15 residues. The CDR3 DNA reads TGTGCCTTGAACTGGGATGGTTCGGGCAAAAAAATCAAGGTATTT. This translates into CALNWDGSGKKIKVF.

This chain connects TRGV4 to TRGJ1 or TRGJ2. Per the germline V gene, CDR1 is EGSTGY and CDR2 is YDSYTSSV. After removal of 2 bases from V and 4 bases from J, the junction contained 2 bases not matched to a gene. The CDR3 extends over 12 amino acids. CDR3 loop: CATWDVYYKKLF. DNA of the CDR3: TGTGCCACCTGGGATGTGTATTATAAGAAACTCTTT.

By sample share, this clone is medium-sized. The chain uses TRGV2 and TRGJ1 or TRGJ2. This CDR3 comprises 14 residues. J gave up 2 bases and V 0 bases, and 4 bases lay outside the gene matches. The germline V gene has CDR1 EGSNGY and CDR2 YDSYNSKV. The CDR3: CATWDGRYYYKKLF. CDR3 nucleotides: TGTGCCACCTGGGACGGGCGGTATTATTATAAGAAACTCTTT.

As to this clone: It may be a read error: a sequence one base away is much more abundant. The chain carries TRGV8 and TRGJ1 or TRGJ2. The CDR3 runs 11 residues. Germline CDR1 VENAVY, CDR2 YDSYNSRV. The V and J ends lost 2 bases and 5 bases, in that order; junction bases with no gene match: 0. In DNA, the CDR3 is TGTGCCACCTGGGATAATTATAAGAAACTCTTT. Translation gives CATWDNYKKLF.

This clone has only a few counts. This specimen includes other DNA sequences encoding the same CDR3. J is TRGJP and V is TRGV9. Germline V lookup: CDR1 GITISATS, CDR2 ISYDGTV (reference sequence). This CDR3 spans 16 amino acids. V shed 0 bases, J shed 7 bases, and the junction held 3 bases outside the gene matches. Written as DNA, the CDR3 is TGTGCCTTGTGGGAGGTGACGGAGTTGGGCAAAAAAATCAAGGTATTT. Translation gives CALWEVTELGKKIKVF.

Note on this clone: The same CDR3 can be traced to other DNA sequences in this sample. This chain joins TRGV9 and TRGJP. The CDR3 consists of 18 residues. J was trimmed by 4 bases and V by 1 base; bases with no gene match: 7. CDR1 GITISATS and CDR2 ISYDGTV come from the germline V gene (reference sequence). Here the CDR3 DNA reads TGTGCCTTGTGGGAGGTTTGGGCACAAGAGTTGGGCAAAAAAATCAAGGTATTT. This gives the protein CALWEVWAQELGKKIKVF.

The chain is built from TRGV9 and TRGJP. Trimming cost V 4 bases and J 7 bases; bases outside gene matches: 10. This CDR3 has 17 amino acids. Germline V gene data show CDR1 as GITISATS and CDR2 as ISYDGTV (reference sequence). CDR3 nucleotides: TGTGCCTTGTGGGACGTGCATCGGGAGTTGGGCAAAAAAATCAAGGTATTT. It yields the protein CALWDVHRELGKKIKVF.

This clone is medium-sized. The same CDR3 is also encoded by other DNA sequences in this sample. This sequence joins TRGV9 and TRGJP. Germline V lookup: CDR1 GITISATS, CDR2 ISYDGTV (reference sequence). The CDR3 loop spans 16 amino acids. Trimming removed 0 bases from V and 7 bases from J; junction bases left unmatched: 3. For the CDR3, the DNA is TGTGCCTTGTGGGAGGTGGGGGAGTTGGGCAAAAAAATCAAGGTATTT. Residues: CALWEVGELGKKIKVF.

This clone qualifies as medium-sized. This chain connects TRGV9 to TRGJP. Trimming removed 3 bases from V and 5 bases from J; junction bases left unmatched: 4. This CDR3 is built from 16 residues. CDR1 GITISATS and CDR2 ISYDGTV come from the germline V gene (reference sequence). The CDR3 reads CALWEKKELGKKIKVF. CDR3 in DNA: TGTGCCTTGTGGGAGAAGAAAGAGTTGGGCAAAAAAATCAAGGTATTT.

In its sample, this clone is hyperexpanded. This sample also contains other DNA sequences that code for the same CDR3. CDR3: CALWEVQELGKKIKVF. The CDR3 coding sequence is TGTGCCTTGTGGGAGGTGCAAGAGTTGGGCAAAAAAATCAAGGTATTT. V and J are TRGV9 and TRGJP. Germline loops: CDR1 GITISATS, CDR2 ISYDGTV (reference sequence). V gave up 0 bases and J gave up 4 bases; unmatched junction bases: 0. The CDR3 is 16 residues long.

This chain joins TRGV9 and TRGJP. Germline V gene lookup returns CDR1 GITISATS and CDR2 ISYDGTV (reference sequence). This CDR3 is built from 17 residues. After removal of 0 bases from V and 6 bases from J, the junction contained 5 bases not matched to a gene. CDR3 in DNA: TGTGCCTTGTGGGAGGTGCATCCAGAGTTGGGCAAAAAAATCAAGGTATTT. This codes for CALWEVHPELGKKIKVF.

This clone is labeled as medium-sized. The chain couples TRGV9 to TRGJ1 or TRGJ2. The CDR3 spans 12 residues. The junction had 6 bases not matched to a gene; V was cut back by 3 bases and J by 7 bases. Germline V gives CDR1 GITISATS, CDR2 ISYDGTV (reference sequence). The CDR3 protein is CALWERGYKKLF. The CDR3 DNA sequence: TGTGCCTTGTGGGAGAGGGGCTATAAGAAACTCTTT.

The rearrangement links TRGV4 to TRGJP1. The CDR3 loop spans 16 amino acids. With 6 bases clipped from V and 0 bases from J, the junction kept 10 bases outside the gene matches. The germline V gene encodes CDR1 EGSTGY and CDR2 YDSYTSSV. Here the CDR3 reads CATWTPRDTTGWFKIF. CDR3 nucleotide sequence: TGTGCCACCTGGACACCCCGGGATACCACTGGTTGGTTCAAGATATTT.

Regarding this clone: It may be a read error: a sequence one base away is much more abundant. Other DNA sequences in the sample encode the same CDR3. This chain uses TRGV8 with TRGJ1 or TRGJ2. From germline, CDR1 is VENAVY and CDR2 YDSYNSRV. The CDR3 consists of 14 residues. The DNA of the CDR3 is TGCGCCACCTGGGATATGGGTAGTTGTGATGAGAAACTCTTT. As protein: CATWDMGSCDEKLF.

The sample holds a few counts of this clone. Since a far larger clone is one base different, this is likely a read error. This chain uses TRGV4 with TRGJ1 or TRGJ2. Germline-derived CDR1 and CDR2 are EGSTGY and YDSYTSSV. The CDR3 spans 21 residues. DNA for the CDR3: TGTGCCACCCGGGATGGACCCGTACGGGCAGGGGTTGGAAAAAATTATTATAAGAAACTCTTT. Encoded protein: CATRDGPVRAGVGKNYYKKLF.

The V gene is TRGV2, the J gene TRGJP2. Germline V lookup: CDR1 EGSNGY, CDR2 YDSYNSKV. This CDR3 region has 15 residues. V trimming: 2 bases; J trimming: 0 bases; junction bases outside the gene matches: 3. The CDR3 coding sequence is TGTGCCACCTGGGACGCTCATAGTAGTGATTGGATCAAGACGTTT. It is translated as CATWDAHSSDWIKTF.

Remarks on this clone: Relative to the germline gene, one junction end is altered; a read error may explain this. This chain joins TRGV9 and TRGJ1 or TRGJ2. Germline V gives CDR1 GITISATS, CDR2 ISYDGTV (reference sequence). CDR3 size: 12 residues. The CDR3 spells CALWETFNKKLF. The CDR3 nucleotides read TGCGCCTTGTGGGAGACCTTCAATAAGAAACTCTTT.

This clone is termed medium-sized. The rearrangement uses TRGV2 and TRGJP2. CDR3 length equals 16 residues. The V and J ends lost 0 bases and 0 bases, in that order; junction bases with no gene match: 4. CDR1 EGSNGY and CDR2 YDSYNSKV come from the germline V gene. As DNA, the CDR3 is TGTGCCACCTGGGACGGGTATGATAGTAGTGATTGGATCAAGACGTTT. Residues: CATWDGYDSSDWIKTF.

This clone was seen a few times. The chain is built from TRGV9 and TRGJP. The CDR3 runs 18 residues. CDR1 is GITISATS, CDR2 ISYDGTV, per germline (reference sequence). V trimming: 0 bases; J trimming: 4 bases; junction bases outside the gene matches: 6. The CDR3 sequence is CALWEVRNQELGKKIKVF. CDR3 nucleotide sequence: TGTGCCTTGTGGGAGGTGAGGAACCAAGAGTTGGGCAAAAAAATCAAGGTATTT.

This clone is labeled as medium-sized (0.01 to 0.1%). The chain recombines TRGV9 with TRGJP. V lost 3 bases, J lost 4 bases, and 6 bases stayed unmatched. CDR3 size: 17 residues. Germline CDR1 and CDR2: GITISATS and ISYDGTV (reference sequence). CDR3 sequence: CALWEKGQELGKKIKVF. CDR3 nucleotide sequence: TGTGCCTTGTGGGAGAAGGGTCAAGAGTTGGGCAAAAAAATCAAGGTATTT.

This clone has just a few counts. The chain combines TRGV9 with TRGJ1 or TRGJ2. The germline V gene encodes CDR1 GITISATS and CDR2 ISYDGTV (reference sequence). V trimming: 3 bases; J trimming: 3 bases; junction bases outside the gene matches: 11. CDR3 size: 15 residues. The CDR3, as DNA: TGTGCCTTGTGGGAGATCCCTCGGGTTTATTATAAGAAACTCTTT. It translates to CALWEIPRVYYKKLF.

Relative to its sample, this clone is medium-sized. The chain recombines TRGV4 with TRGJ1 or TRGJ2. J gave up 11 bases and V 5 bases, and 3 bases lay outside the gene matches. The CDR3 contains 9 residues. The germline V gene has CDR1 EGSTGY and CDR2 YDSYTSSV. DNA of the CDR3: TGTGCCACCTGGGGGCAGAAACTCTTT. This encodes CATWGQKLF.

This clone was picked up a small number of times. A read error may explain this, as a much larger clone is one base away. Other DNA sequences from this sample encode an identical CDR3 as well. CDR3 sequence (DNA): TGTGCCACCTGGGAGAGGTATAAGAAGCTCTTT. It translates to CATWERYKKLF. The genes are TRGV3 and TRGJ1 or TRGJ2. CDR3 size: 11 residues. From germline, CDR1 is VTNTFY and CDR2 YDVSTARD (reference sequence).